The count of the clone carrying this T cell receptor beta chain is one. This record belongs to a study of OX40 agonist ivuxolimab in advanced cancers. Repertoires were generated with immunoSEQ multiplex PCR, while TCRdb's copy carries only in-frame clones and drops some. Seen here are around 15,000 clones, around 75% observed once, and the top ten hold 35% to 40%. The junction had 7 bases not matched to a gene; V was cut back by 6 bases and J by 4 bases. Germline V lookup: CDR1 SNHLY, CDR2 FYNNEI. This CDR3 spans 14 amino acids. Here the sequenced sample was CD4+ or CD8+ T cells sorted from blood, taken in a trial of the OX40 agonist ivuxolimab. This receptor was taken from an adult with an advanced solid tumor such as melanoma, head and neck, liver or kidney cancer. V usage is TRBV2 and J usage is TRBJ2-7; TRBD1 matches at 9 bases. CDR3 residues: CASSHRQGVYEQYF. In nucleotides, the CDR3 is TGTGCCAGCAGCCACCGACAGGGGGTTTACGAGCAGTACTTC. The full variable domain, its missing parts supplied by reference TRBV2 and TRBJ2-7, is EPEVTQTPSHQVTQMGQEVILRCVPISNHLYFYWYRQILGQKVEFLVSFYNNEISEKSEIFDDQFSVERPDGSNFTLKIRSTKLEDSAMYFCASSHRQGVYEQYFGPGTRLTVT.